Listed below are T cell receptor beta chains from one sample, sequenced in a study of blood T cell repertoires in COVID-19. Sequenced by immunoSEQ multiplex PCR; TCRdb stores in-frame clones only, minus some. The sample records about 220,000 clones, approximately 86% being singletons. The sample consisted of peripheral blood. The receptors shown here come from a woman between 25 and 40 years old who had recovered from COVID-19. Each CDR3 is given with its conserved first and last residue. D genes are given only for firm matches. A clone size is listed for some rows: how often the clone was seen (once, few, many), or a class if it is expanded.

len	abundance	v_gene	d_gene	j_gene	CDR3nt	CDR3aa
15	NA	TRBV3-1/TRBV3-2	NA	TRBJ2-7	TGTGCCAGCAGCCAAGCACCCCAGGGTCTGTACGAGCAGTACTTC	CASSQAPQGLYEQYF
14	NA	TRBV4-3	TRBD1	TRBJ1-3	TGCGCCAGCAGCCAAACCGGGACAGTCGACACCATATATTTT	CASSQTGTVDTIYF
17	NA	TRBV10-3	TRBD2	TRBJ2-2	TGTGCCATCAGCTGGACTAGCGGGGGGTCCAACACCGGGGAGCTGTTTTTT	CAISWTSGGSNTGELFF
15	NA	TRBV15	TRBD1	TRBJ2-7	TGTGCCACCAGTACTAGAAATGACAGGGGGGACGAGCAGTACTTC	CATSTRNDRGDEQYF
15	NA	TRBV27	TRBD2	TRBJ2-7	TGTGCCAGCAGCCGTCTAGCGGGGGGGCGATACGAGCAGTACTTC	CASSRLAGGRYEQYF
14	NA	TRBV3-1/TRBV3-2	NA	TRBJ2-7	TGTGCCAGCAGCCAAGATAGAATGTCCTACGAGCAGTACTTC	CASSQDRMSYEQYF
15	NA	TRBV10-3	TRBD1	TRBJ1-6	TGTGCCATCAGTGAGGTCGCAGGGGGTAATTCACCCCTCCACTTT	CAISEVAGGNSPLHF
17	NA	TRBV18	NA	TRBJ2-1	TGTGCCAGCTCACCATTCACGGGTGGCCCGGGGGTGAATGAGCAGTTCTTC	CASSPFTGGPGVNEQFF
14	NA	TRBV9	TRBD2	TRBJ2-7	TGTGCCAGCAGCTCCGGGACTAGTCGGTCCGAGCAGTACTTC	CASSSGTSRSEQYF
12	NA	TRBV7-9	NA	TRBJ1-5	TGTGCCAGCAGCCCCCCGGGTGAGCCCCAGCATTTT	CASSPPGEPQHF
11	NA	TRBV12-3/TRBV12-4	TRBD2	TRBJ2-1	TGTGCCAGCAGCATAGCGGGGGGGCAGTTCTTC	CASSIAGGQFF
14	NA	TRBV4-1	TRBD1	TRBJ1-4	TGCGCCAGCAGCCTGGACAGGGGTTCTGAAAAACTGTTTTTT	CASSLDRGSEKLFF
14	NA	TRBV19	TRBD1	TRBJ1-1	TGTGCCAGTAGTATAGACGGGACAGGGGCTGAAGCTTTCTTT	CASSIDGTGAEAFF
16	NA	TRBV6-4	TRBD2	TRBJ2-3	TGTGCCAGCAGTGCCACCTTTAGCGGGGACGCAGATACGCAGTATTTT	CASSATFSGDADTQYF
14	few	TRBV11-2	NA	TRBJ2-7	TGTGCCAGCAGCTTAGGACGGGTGGGCTACGAGCAGTACTTC	CASSLGRVGYEQYF
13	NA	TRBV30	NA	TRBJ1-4	TGTGCCTGGAGTGTAGGCCGGGTTGAAAAACTGTTTTTT	CAWSVGRVEKLFF
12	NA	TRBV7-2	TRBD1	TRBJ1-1	TGTGCCAGCAGCCCAACAGGGGTGAGAGCTTTCTTT	CASSPTGVRAFF
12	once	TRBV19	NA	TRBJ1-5	TGTGCCAGTAGAGGCGCGGGGCAGCCCCAGCATTTT	CASRGAGQPQHF
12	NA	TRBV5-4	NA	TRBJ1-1	TGTGCCAGCAGCTTGGTTGGACTTGAGGCTTTCTTT	CASSLVGLEAFF
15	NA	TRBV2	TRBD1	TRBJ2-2	TGTGCCAGCAGGGAAACAGGGGTCCACACCGGGGAGCTGTTTTTT	CASRETGVHTGELFF
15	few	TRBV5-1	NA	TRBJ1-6	TGCGCCAGCAGCCTGGAGGGGCGCGACAATTCACCCCTCCACTTT	CASSLEGRDNSPLHF
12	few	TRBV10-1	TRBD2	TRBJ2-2	TGCGCCAGCGGACTAGCCACCGGGGAGCTGTTTTTT	CASGLATGELFF
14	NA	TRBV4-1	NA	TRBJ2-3	TGCGCCAGCAGCCTTACCCGGGAAACAGATACGCAGTATTTT	CASSLTRETDTQYF
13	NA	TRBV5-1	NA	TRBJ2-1	TGCGCCAGCAGCTTGCAGGGTTACAATGAGCAGTTCTTC	CASSLQGYNEQFF
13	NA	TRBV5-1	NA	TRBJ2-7	TGCGCCAGCAGCACCAGTCCCACCTACGAGCAGTACTTC	CASSTSPTYEQYF
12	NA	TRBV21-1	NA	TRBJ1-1	TGTGCCAGCAGCGCTGATAAAATCGGGACACTCTTT	CASSADKIGTLF
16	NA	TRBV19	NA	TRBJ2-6	TGTGCCAGCCAAGCGCTATCCGGGTCTGGGGCCAACGTCCTGACTTTC	CASQALSGSGANVLTF
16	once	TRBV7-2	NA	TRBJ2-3	TGTGCCAGCAGCTTTTTTGGGGCCCCGGACACAGATACGCAGTATTTT	CASSFFGAPDTDTQYF
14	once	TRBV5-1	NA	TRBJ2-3	TGCGCCAGCAGCCCGCCCGGGTTTGGGGATACGCAGTATTTT	CASSPPGFGDTQYF
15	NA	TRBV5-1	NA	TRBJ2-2	TGCGCCAGCAGCCCGAAGGACTATCTTTCCGGGGAGCTGTTTTTT	CASSPKDYLSGELFF
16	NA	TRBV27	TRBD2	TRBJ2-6	TGTGCCAGCAAGGGAGGGCTGCTGGGTGGGGCCAACGTCCTGACTTTC	CASKGGLLGGANVLTF